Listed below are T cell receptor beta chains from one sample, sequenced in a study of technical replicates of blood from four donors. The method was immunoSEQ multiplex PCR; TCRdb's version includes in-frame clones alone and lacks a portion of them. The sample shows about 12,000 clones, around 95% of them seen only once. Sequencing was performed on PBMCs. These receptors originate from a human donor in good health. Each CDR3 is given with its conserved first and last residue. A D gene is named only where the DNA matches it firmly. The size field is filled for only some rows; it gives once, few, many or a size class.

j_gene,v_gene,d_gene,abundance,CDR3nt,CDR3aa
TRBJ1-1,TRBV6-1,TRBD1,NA,TGTGCCAGCAGTGAAAACAGGGGTGGCACTGAAGCTTTCTTT,CASSENRGGTEAFF
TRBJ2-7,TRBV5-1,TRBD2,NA,TGCGCCAGCAGCTCTCTAGCGGGAGTGGTCTACGAGCAGTACTTC,CASSSLAGVVYEQYF
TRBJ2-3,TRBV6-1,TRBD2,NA,TGTGCCAGCAGTAGACTAGCGGTGAGCACAGATACGCAGTATTTT,CASSRLAVSTDTQYF
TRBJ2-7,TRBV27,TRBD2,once,TGTGCCAGCAGTTTTTCTGGTAGCGGGAGGTCCTACGAGCAGTACTTC,CASSFSGSGRSYEQYF
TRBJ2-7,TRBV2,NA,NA,TGTGCCAGCAGTGAATGGGCCAGTCGACACGAGCAGTACTTC,CASSEWASRHEQYF
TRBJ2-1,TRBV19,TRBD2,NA,TGTGCCACTCAACCAGCGGGAGGGCCTGGTGAGCAGTTCTTC,CATQPAGGPGEQFF
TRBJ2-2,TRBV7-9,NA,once,TGTGCCAGCAGCTTGGATTCAGGGTTTCCTGGGGAGCTGTTTTTT,CASSLDSGFPGELFF
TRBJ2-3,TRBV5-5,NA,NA,TGTGCCAGCAGTCGTATTAGCACAGATACGCAGTATTTT,CASSRISTDTQYF
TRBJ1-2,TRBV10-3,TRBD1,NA,TGTGCCATCCGACAGGGGGCGACCTATGGCTACACCTTC,CAIRQGATYGYTF
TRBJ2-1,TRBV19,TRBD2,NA,TGTGCCAGTAGTCCCGGACTAGCGGACTCCTACTCCTACAATGAGCAGTTCTTC,CASSPGLADSYSYNEQFF
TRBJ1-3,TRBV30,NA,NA,TGTGCCTGGCCGGCGGGTTCTGGAAACACCATATATTTT,CAWPAGSGNTIYF
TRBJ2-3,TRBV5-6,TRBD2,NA,TGTGCCAGCAGCTTGAGTAGCGGGAGGAGCACAGATACGCAGTATTTT,CASSLSSGRSTDTQYF
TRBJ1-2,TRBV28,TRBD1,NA,TGTGCCAGCAGTTTATGGGGACAGGGAAATGGCTACACCTTC,CASSLWGQGNGYTF
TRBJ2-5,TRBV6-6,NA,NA,TGTGCCAGCACCGATAGGGGGACCTCGGGGACCCAGTACTTC,CASTDRGTSGTQYF
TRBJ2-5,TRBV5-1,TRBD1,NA,TGCGCCAGCAGCATTCCGGGACAGGGGAGAGAGACCCAGTACTTC,CASSIPGQGRETQYF
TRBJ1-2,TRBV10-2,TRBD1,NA,TGCGCCAGCAATCTAAACCGGGACAGTTCCCCCTATGGCTACACCTTC,CASNLNRDSSPYGYTF
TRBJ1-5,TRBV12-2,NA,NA,TGTGCAAGTCGCTTAGTTGAGGGTACTCAGCCCCAGCATTTT,CASRLVEGTQPQHF
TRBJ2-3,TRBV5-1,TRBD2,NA,TGCGCCAGCAGCCGGACTAGCGGGAGCGTGACAGATACGCAGTATTTT,CASSRTSGSVTDTQYF
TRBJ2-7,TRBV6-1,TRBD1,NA,TGTGCCAGCAGTGATCCGGGACAGGGGACCTACGAGCAGTACTTC,CASSDPGQGTYEQYF
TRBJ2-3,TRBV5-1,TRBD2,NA,TGCGCCAGCAGCTTTTATGGACTAGTCACAGATACGCAGTATTTT,CASSFYGLVTDTQYF
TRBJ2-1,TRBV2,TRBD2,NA,TGTGCCAGCAGTCAGGGACTAGCGGAATACAATGAGCAGTTCTTC,CASSQGLAEYNEQFF
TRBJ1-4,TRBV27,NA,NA,TGTGCCGCGGGGGGGTCTGGTGAAAAACTGTTTTTT,CAAGGSGEKLFF
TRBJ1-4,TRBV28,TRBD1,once,TGTGCCAGCAGTTTATATCTGGGACAGAGCAATGAAAAACTGTTTTTT,CASSLYLGQSNEKLFF
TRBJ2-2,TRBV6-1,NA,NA,TGTGCCAGCAGTGAATTGTTCGCGAACACCGGGGAGCTGTTTTTT,CASSELFANTGELFF
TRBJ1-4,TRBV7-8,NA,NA,TGTGCCAGCAGCCCCCGGACGGGGGCTAATGAAAAACTGTTTTTT,CASSPRTGANEKLFF
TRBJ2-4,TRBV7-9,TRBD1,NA,TGTGCCAGCAGCCCGGAAAGGACAGGGCAAAACATTCAGTACTTC,CASSPERTGQNIQYF
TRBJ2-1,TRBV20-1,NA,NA,TGCAGTGCTAGGACAAGCAATGAGCAGTTCTTC,CSARTSNEQFF
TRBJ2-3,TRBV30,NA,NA,TGTGCCTGGAGTGTTGGAGGAACGACAGATACGCAGTATTTT,CAWSVGGTTDTQYF
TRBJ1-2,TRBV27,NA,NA,TGTGCCAGCAGCTCCATACAGGGCTATGGCTACACCTTC,CASSSIQGYGYTF
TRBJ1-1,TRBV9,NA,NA,TGTGCCAGCAGCCCCCAGGTGGCGAACACTGAAGCTTTCTTT,CASSPQVANTEAFF
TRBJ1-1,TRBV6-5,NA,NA,TGTGCCAGCAGTTTGGGACAAGGGACCCCCGGCACTGAGGCTTTCTTT,CASSLGQGTPGTEAFF
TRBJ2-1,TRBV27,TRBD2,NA,TGTGCCAGCAGTTTTGGCGGGAGCTCCTACAATGAGCAGTTCTTC,CASSFGGSSYNEQFF
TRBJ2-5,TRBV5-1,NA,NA,TGCGCCAGCAGCTTGGGGCAGCAAGAGACCCAGTACTTC,CASSLGQQETQYF
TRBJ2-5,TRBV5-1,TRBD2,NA,TGCGCCAGCAGCTTGGGGCTAGCGGGAGGGGGCCAAGAGACCCAGTACTTC,CASSLGLAGGGQETQYF
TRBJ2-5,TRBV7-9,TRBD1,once,TGTGCCAGCAGCTCACAGGGGATTGAGGAGACCCAGTACTTC,CASSSQGIEETQYF
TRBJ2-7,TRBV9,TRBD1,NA,TGTGCCAGCAGCGTCGCGGGACAGGGTTACGAGCAGTACTTC,CASSVAGQGYEQYF
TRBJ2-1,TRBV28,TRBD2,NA,TGTGCCAGCAGTTTGCGGACTAGCTGGAGCAATGAGCAGTTCTTC,CASSLRTSWSNEQFF
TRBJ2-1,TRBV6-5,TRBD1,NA,TGTGCCAGCAGTTACTCTCCGGACAGGGGCTATGAGCAGTTCTTC,CASSYSPDRGYEQFF
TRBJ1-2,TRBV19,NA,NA,TGTGCCAGTACTAAGGGGCTGGGGGGAGTAACTTATGGCTACACCTTC,CASTKGLGGVTYGYTF